This T cell receptor (beta chain) was documented in a study of identical twins. The germline V gene has CDR1 SQVTM and CDR2 ANQGSEA. The CDR3 has 18 residues. V lost 2 bases to trimming and J lost 5 bases; unmatched junction nucleotides: 16. TCRdb passed the 5' RACE reads through MiXCR, listing each CDR3 protein once. The table lists a few hundred thousand distinct CDR3 sequences, 7% to 9.5% of them singletons. There are many counts of this clonotype. The sequencing input was naive T cells sorted from blood. The chain is built from TRBV29-1 and TRBJ2-7; 12 bases line up with TRBD2. This TCR was recovered from a woman in her fifties or sixties in good health. CDR3 in amino acids: CSVESTGKPTSGSHEQYF. The CDR3 DNA reads as TGCAGCGTTGAATCCACAGGCAAACCGACTAGCGGGAGTCACGAGCAGTACTTC.